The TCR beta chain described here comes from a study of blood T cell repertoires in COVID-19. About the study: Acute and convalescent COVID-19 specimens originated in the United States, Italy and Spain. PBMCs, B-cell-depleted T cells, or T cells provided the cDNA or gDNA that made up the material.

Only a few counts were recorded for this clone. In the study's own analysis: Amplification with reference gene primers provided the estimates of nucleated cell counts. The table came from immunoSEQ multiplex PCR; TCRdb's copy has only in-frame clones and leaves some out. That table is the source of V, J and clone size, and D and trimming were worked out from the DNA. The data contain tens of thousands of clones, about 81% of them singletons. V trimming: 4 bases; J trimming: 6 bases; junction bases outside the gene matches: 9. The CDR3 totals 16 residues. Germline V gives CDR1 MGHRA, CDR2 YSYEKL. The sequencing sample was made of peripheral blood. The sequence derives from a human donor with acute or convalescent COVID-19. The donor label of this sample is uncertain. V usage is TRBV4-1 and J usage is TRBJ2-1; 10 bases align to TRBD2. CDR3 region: CASSPFLAGVSNEQFF. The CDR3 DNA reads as TGCGCCAGCAGCCCCTTTCTAGCGGGGGTCTCCAATGAGCAGTTCTTC.